These 4 T cell receptor beta chains were sequenced from one sample in a study of regulatory T cells in long-lasting Graves disease. The TCR beta library used iRepertoire HTBI primers with Arm-PCR amplification of CDR3. TCRdb ran MiXCR on the multiplex PCR reads and lists one entry per CDR3 protein. The top ten clones hold around a quarter of a sample with some 500,000 distinct CDR3 sequences, roughly 15% of them seen once. Time point in this sample: newly diagnosed GD, antithyroid drugs for less than 3 months. PBMC RNA served as the TCR library source. These same records also appear under a second study, on T cells in Graves' hyperthyroidism and ophthalmopathy.

The sequences come from peripheral blood mononuclear cells (PBMCs), collected at new diagnosis, from a patient treated with antithyroid drugs. These receptors were collected from a woman aged 35-65 years with Graves disease.

The sample holds many counts of this clonotype. The chain combines TRBV6-5 with TRBJ1-1, with D hard to call. Germline V gene lookup returns CDR1 MNHEY and CDR2 SVGAGI. The V end lost 3 bases, the J end lost 1 base, and 6 bases lay between the germline ends. CDR3 length: 13 residues. CDR3 region: CASSYGQNTEAFF. The CDR3 DNA is TGTGCCAGCAGTTATGGGCAGAACACTGAAGCTTTCTTT.

This clonotype showed up just a few times. The chain carries TRBV6-1 and TRBJ1-4, with D maybe TRBD1 (5 bases). Trimming removed 7 bases from V and 8 bases from J, with 17 bases in between. This CDR3 is built from 14 residues. Germline V gene sequence: CDR1 MNHNS, CDR2 SASEGT. The CDR3 here is CASNKPQGGEKLFF. The CDR3 region has the DNA TGTGCCAGCAACAAGCCTCAGGGAGGGGAAAAACTGTTTTTT.

At least ten counts were recorded for this clonotype. This sequence joins TRBV6-1 and TRBJ1-1; D is unclear. The CDR3 is 11 amino acids. CDR1 MNHNS and CDR2 SASEGT come from the germline V gene. The ends were cut back, 3 bases at V and 10 bases at J, with 9 bases in the middle. The CDR3 bases are TGTGCCAGCAGTGAGGGTGATGGAGCTTTCTTT. It translates to CASSEGDGAFF.

This clonotype has just a few counts. V is TRBV5-4 and J is TRBJ2-5, with 11 bases fitting TRBD2. This CDR3 has 14 amino acids. After removal of 4 bases from V and 5 bases from J, the junction contained 4 bases not matched to a gene. CDR1 is SGHNT, CDR2 YYREEE, per germline (reference sequence). CDR3 residues: CASSPRTSGETQYF. DNA for the CDR3: TGTGCCAGCAGCCCGAGGACTAGCGGGGAGACCCAGTACTTC. Looking up the rest from reference TRBV5-4 and TRBJ2-5 gives the full variable domain: ETGVTQSPTHLIKTRGQQVTLRCSSQSGHNTVSWYQQALGQGPQFIFQYYREEENGRGNFPPRFSGLQFPNYSSELNVNALELDDSALYLCASSPRTSGETQYFGPGTRLLVL.